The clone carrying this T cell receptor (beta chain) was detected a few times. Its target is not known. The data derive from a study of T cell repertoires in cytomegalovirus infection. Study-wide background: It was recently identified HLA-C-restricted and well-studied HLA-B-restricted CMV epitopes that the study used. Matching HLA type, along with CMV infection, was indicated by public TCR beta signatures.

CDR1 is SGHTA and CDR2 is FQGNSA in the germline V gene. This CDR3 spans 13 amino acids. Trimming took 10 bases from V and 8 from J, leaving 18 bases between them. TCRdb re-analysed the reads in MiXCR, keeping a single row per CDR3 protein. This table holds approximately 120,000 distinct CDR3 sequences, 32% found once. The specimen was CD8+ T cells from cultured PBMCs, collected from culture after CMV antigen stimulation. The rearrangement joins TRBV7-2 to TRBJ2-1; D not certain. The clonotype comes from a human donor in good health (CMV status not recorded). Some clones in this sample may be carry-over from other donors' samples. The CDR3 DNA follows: TGTGCCACAAATGTGGTTTTAAGACATGAGCAGTTCTTC. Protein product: CATNVVLRHEQFF.